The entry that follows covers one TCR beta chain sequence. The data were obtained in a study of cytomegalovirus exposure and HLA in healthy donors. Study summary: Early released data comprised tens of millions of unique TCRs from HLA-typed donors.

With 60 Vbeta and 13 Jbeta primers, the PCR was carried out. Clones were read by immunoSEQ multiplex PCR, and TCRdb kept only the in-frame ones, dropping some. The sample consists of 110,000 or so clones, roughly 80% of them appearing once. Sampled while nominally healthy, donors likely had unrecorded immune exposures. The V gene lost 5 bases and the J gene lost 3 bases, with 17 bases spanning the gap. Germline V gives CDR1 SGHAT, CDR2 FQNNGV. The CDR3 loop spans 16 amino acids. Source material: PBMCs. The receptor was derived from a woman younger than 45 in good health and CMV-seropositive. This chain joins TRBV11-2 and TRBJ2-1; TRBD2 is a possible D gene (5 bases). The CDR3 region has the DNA TGTGCCAGCAGCCCAACGGGATTTACGGGCTACAATGAGCAGTTCTTC. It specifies CASSPTGFTGYNEQFF.